This TCR beta chain was captured in a study of molecular identifiers for immune sequencing clone quantification. The CDR3 is 16 amino acids. From germline, CDR1 is MNHEY and CDR2 SMNVEV (reference sequence). The J segment lost 4 bases and the V segment lost 2 bases, leaving 8 bases of the junction unmatched. TCRdb re-called the PCR reads through MiXCR, storing one row per CDR3 protein. The table records about 510,000 distinct CDR3 sequences, roughly 23% of them present only once. This TCR was recovered from a human donor in good health. Some libraries in this study had Jurkat cell RNA spiked in. The sample was naive CD8+ T cells from blood, with Jurkat cell RNA spiked in. Indicated subset: FACS-sorted CD8+CD4-CCR7+CD45RA+ naive T cells. V is TRBV27 and J is TRBJ2-7, with TRBD1 matching 10 bases. The CDR3 coding sequence is TGTGCCAGCAGTTTACTCGGTGACAGGGGGCCTTACGAGCAGTACTTC. It is translated as CASSLLGDRGPYEQYF.